This T cell receptor beta chain came from a study of blood T cell repertoires in COVID-19 (dated by TCRdb to the early 2020s). About the investigation overall: Samples covering the acute and convalescent phases of COVID-19 were provided by collaborators in the United States, Italy and Spain. The prospective study material was composed of cDNA or gDNA derived from T cells, B-cell-depleted T cells, or PBMCs. Deeply sampled blood TCRbeta repertoires from subjects exposed to, actively infected with, or recovered from COVID-19 were included in the dataset. The repertoires were made available in a free public database intended to serve as a resource for research on the immune response to SARS-CoV-2. Samples were obtained from the ongoing ImmuneRACE study (first 160 participants) and from over 1,000 subjects provided by 6 global collaborators. The sample metadata nearly always contained a de-identified subject ID, COVID-19 status, age in years and sex. Where available, HLA class I and class II types were taken from metadata supplied by the sample provider and were not determined by assay-based typing. Here is what the overall study found, with its caveats: The amount of clinical and demographic metadata varied by source and participant and was provided uncurated.

TCRbeta CDR3 regions were amplified from genomic DNA by means of the immunoSEQ Assay, a bias-controlled multiplex PCR. On the authors' methods: Within the assay, amplification of reference gene primers was used to estimate how many nucleated cells each sample contained. Sequence reads were collapsed and filtered to measure the absolute abundance of every unique TCRbeta CDR3 rearrangement. For each sample, productive Simpson clonality was calculated as the square root of Simpson's diversity index across productive rearrangements. Held by TCRdb, this immuneACCESS table contains in-frame sequences only and omits some clones. Under half of the omission traces to an unresolved V gene where checked; the cause of the rest is unknown. The V and J calls and clone size were taken over from that table, and D and trimming were inferred from the DNA. Counted in this sample were about 390,000 clones; 85% to 90% of them appeared once. The ten most abundant clones make up roughly a tenth of the sample.

Turning to this clone: No antigen is known for it. The record has no base qualities; no much larger clone is one base away.

Participants in the prospective study were enrolled through a virtual design, were aged roughly 18 to 90 years, and lived in 24 United States geographic areas. To assign participants to cohorts, the prospective study relied on clinical history that participants themselves reported in a screening survey and a study questionnaire. For ImmuneRACE Cohort 3, a participant was defined as recovered based on two consecutive negative NP/OP PCR tests, clearance by a healthcare professional, or resolution of symptoms. Each participant in the prospective study had whole blood, serum and a nasopharyngeal or oropharyngeal swab collected by mobile phlebotomists. Prospective study participants could optionally give additional blood draws and questionnaires over an approximately two-month period. Before DNA extraction, prospective study blood samples were shipped either frozen or at room temperature. Measured from the cysteine to the phenylalanine, the CDR3 is 17 residues long. The sequence is cut down to CDR3 DNA, 51 bases in frame from base 1. The V and J ends are trimmed by 5 bases and 2 bases, leaving 21 bases between them. The germline V gene encodes CDR1 MNHNY and CDR2 SVGAGI (reference sequence).

This sequence originates from a woman in her forties or fifties who had recovered from COVID-19. Sequencing was carried out using PBMCs or T cells enriched from blood (not recorded which). The chain is assembled from TRBV6-6 and TRBJ2-5; the best D guess is TRBD1, with 5 bases matching. The nucleotides read TGTGCCAGCAGTCACCGATGGGGCCCACAAATACAAGAGACCCAGTACTTC. This translates into CASSHRWGPQIQETQYF.